The subject of this entry is one TCR beta chain. This entry belongs to a study of cytomegalovirus exposure and HLA in healthy donors. Profiled with immunoSEQ multiplex PCR; TCRdb holds only in-frame clones, not every one. The sample yields over 200,000 clones, 85% to 90% seen once. CDR3 size: 16 residues. Germline trimming cut 5 bases from V and 4 bases from J; bases unmatched to any gene: 13. In germline, CDR1 is SGHAT, CDR2 FQNNGV. The receptor comes from a woman under 30 in good health and CMV-seronegative. Sample: PBMCs. The gene calls are TRBV11-2 and TRBJ2-7, with TRBD2 identical over 8 bases. CDR3 region: CASSPPGSGSTYEQYF. CDR3 sequence (DNA): TGTGCCAGCAGCCCTCCTGGGAGCGGGAGTACGTACGAGCAGTACTTC.